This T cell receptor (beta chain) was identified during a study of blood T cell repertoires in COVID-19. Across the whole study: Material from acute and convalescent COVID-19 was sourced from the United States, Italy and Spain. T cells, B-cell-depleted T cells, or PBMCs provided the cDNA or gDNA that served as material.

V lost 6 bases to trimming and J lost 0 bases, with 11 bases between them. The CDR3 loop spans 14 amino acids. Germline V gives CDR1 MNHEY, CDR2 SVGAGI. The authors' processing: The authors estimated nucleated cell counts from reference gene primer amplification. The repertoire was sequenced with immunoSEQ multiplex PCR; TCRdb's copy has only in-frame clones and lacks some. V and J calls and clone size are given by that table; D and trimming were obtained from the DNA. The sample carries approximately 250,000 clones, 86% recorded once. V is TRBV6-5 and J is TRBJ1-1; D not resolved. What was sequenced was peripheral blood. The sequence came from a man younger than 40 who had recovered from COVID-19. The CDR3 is CASSVAPLNTEAFF. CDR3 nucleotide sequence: TGTGCCAGCAGCGTGGCCCCGCTGAACACTGAAGCTTTCTTT.